These 7 T cell receptor beta chains were sequenced from one sample in a study of T cells after posttransplantation cyclophosphamide. A marrow graft followed busulfan-fludarabine conditioning, with cyclophosphamide on days +3 and +4. TCRdb keeps only in-frame clones here, not all; method: immunoSEQ multiplex PCR. The repertoire consists of about 6,700 clones, none detected only once. The input for sequencing was PBMCs, taken after an allogeneic stem cell transplant with post-transplant cyclophosphamide. The receptors derive from a male patient aged 30 to 39 who received an allogeneic stem cell transplant from an unrelated donor, was CMV-positive, and had acute and chronic GVHD. The graft donor may have contributed some T cells.

Sample share makes this clone medium-sized (0.01 to 0.1%). The CDR3 nucleotides read TGCGCCAGCAGCCAAGATAGGGGAACTATAACCGGGGAGCTGTTTTTT. Protein: CASSQDRGTITGELFF. V and J are TRBV4-3 and TRBJ2-2, with D perhaps TRBD1 (5 bases). V lost 0 bases and J 5 bases, leaving 13 bases between the germline ends. This CDR3 is 16 amino acids long. Germline CDR1 and CDR2: LGHNA and YSLEER.

In this sample, this clone is medium-sized. Different DNA sequences within this sample yield the same CDR3. The rearrangement joins TRBV27 to TRBJ2-2, with a tentative D call TRBD1 (5 bases). The length of the CDR3 is 14 residues. V was shortened by 2 bases and J by 4 bases, with 8 bases between the two germline ends. The germline V gene encodes CDR1 MNHEY and CDR2 SMNVEV (reference sequence). CDR3 DNA sequence: TGTGCCAGCAGTTTAGGGGCTAGCACCGGGGAGCTGTTTTTT. This encodes CASSLGASTGELFF.

This clone qualifies as medium-sized. This chain joins TRBV5-6 and TRBJ1-1, with 9 nucleotides matching TRBD1. This CDR3 region has 12 residues. V was pared by 6 bases and J by 11 bases, with 8 bases of the junction left unmatched. Germline V gene data show CDR1 as SGHDT and CDR2 as YYEEEE. The CDR3 loop reads CASTFGTGKAFF. In nucleotides, the CDR3 is TGTGCCAGCACCTTTGGGACAGGGAAGGCTTTCTTT.

This clone came up many times. The chain is built from TRBV27 and TRBJ1-2, with 9 nucleotides matching TRBD1. V was clipped by 6 bases and J by 1 base; unmatched bases: 6. CDR3 length: 15 residues. Looked up from germline, CDR1 is MNHEY and CDR2 is SMNVEV (reference sequence). For the CDR3, the DNA is TGTGCCAGCAGGAGACAGGGGGGGCTTAACTATGGCTACACCTTC. This encodes CASRRQGGLNYGYTF.

This clone was observed at least ten times. This sequence joins TRBV7-2 and TRBJ1-1, with D maybe TRBD1 (5 bases). CDR3 length: 14 residues. Deletions cut 5 bases from V and 1 base from J, with 11 bases between. Per germline, CDR1 SGHTA and CDR2 FQGNSA. The CDR3 sequence: CASSPWGGNTEAFF. CDR3 nucleotides: TGTGCCAGCAGCCCTTGGGGGGGGAACACTGAAGCTTTCTTT.

This clone was counted at least ten times. The chain combines TRBV7-2 with TRBJ2-5; 13 nucleotides agree with TRBD2. The germline V gene encodes CDR1 SGHTA and CDR2 FQGNSA. Trimming took 5 bases from V and 7 from J; bases not matched to a gene: 10. The CDR3 contains 16 residues. CDR3 bases: TGTGCCAGCAGCGACCGGACTAGCGGGAGCTCCGGGACCCAGTACTTC. It yields the protein CASSDRTSGSSGTQYF.

At least ten counts were recorded for this clone. V is TRBV9 and J is TRBJ2-3, with TRBD1 identical over 8 bases. V trimming: 2 bases; J trimming: 6 bases; junction bases outside the gene matches: 5. Germline V gene sequence: CDR1 SGDLS, CDR2 YYNGEE. This CDR3 is 14 amino acids long. In DNA form, the CDR3 reads TGTGCCAGCAGCGTGACACAGGGGGAGGATACGCAGTATTTT. Its protein is CASSVTQGEDTQYF.